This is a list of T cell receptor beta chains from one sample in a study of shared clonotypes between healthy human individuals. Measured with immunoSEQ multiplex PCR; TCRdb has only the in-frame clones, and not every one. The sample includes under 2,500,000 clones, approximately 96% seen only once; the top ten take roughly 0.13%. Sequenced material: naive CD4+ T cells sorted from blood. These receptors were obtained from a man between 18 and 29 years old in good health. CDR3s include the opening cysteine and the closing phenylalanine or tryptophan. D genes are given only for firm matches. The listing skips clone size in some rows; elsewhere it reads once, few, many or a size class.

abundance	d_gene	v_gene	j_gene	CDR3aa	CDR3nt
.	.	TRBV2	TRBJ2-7	CASRKDSSYEQYF	TGTGCCAGCAGGAAAGATAGCTCCTACGAGCAGTACTTC
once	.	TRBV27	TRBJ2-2	CASRGLLNTGELFF	TGTGCCAGCCGGGGCTTATTGAACACCGGGGAGCTGTTTTTT
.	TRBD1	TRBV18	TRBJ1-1	CASSPRSGQGAEAFF	TGTGCCAGCTCACCCCGATCGGGACAGGGGGCAGAAGCTTTCTTT
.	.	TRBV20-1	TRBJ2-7	CSVGQSYEQYF	TGCAGTGTTGGACAATCCTACGAGCAGTACTTC
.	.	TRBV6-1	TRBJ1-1	CASTYGGAYEAFF	TGTGCCAGCACCTACGGGGGGGCATACGAAGCTTTCTTT
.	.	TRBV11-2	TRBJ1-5	CASSAAAGANQPQHF	TGTGCCAGCAGCGCAGCGGCAGGGGCCAATCAGCCCCAGCATTTT
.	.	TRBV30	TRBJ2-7	CAWSSPYEQYF	TGTGCCTGGAGTAGTCCCTACGAGCAGTACTTC
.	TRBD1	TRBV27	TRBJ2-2	CASRPGGVTGELFF	TGTGCCAGCCGTCCAGGGGGCGTAACCGGGGAGCTGTTTTTT
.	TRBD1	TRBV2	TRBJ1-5	CASSEFGTGGSYSNQPQHF	TGTGCCAGCAGTGAATTCGGGACAGGGGGATCGTATAGCAATCAGCCCCAGCATTTT
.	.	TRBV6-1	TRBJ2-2	CASKGQNTGELFF	TGTGCCAGCAAGGGACAGAACACCGGGGAGCTGTTTTTT
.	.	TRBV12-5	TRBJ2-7	CASGFTGRETYSYEQYF	TGTGCTAGTGGGTTCACAGGGCGAGAGACCTACTCCTACGAGCAGTACTTC
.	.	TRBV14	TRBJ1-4	CASSQRGGEKLFF	TGTGCCAGCAGCCAGAGAGGTGGTGAAAAACTGTTTTTT
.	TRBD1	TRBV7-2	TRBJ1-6	CASSRQGRDALHF	TGTGCCAGCAGCCGACAGGGACGAGATGCCCTCCACTTT
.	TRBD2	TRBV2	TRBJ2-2	CASSELAGGSGELFF	TGTGCCAGCAGTGAACTAGCGGGGGGCAGCGGGGAGCTGTTTTTT
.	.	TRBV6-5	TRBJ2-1	CASSYSGLQGNEQFF	TGTGCCAGCAGTTACTCGGGACTTCAAGGCAATGAGCAGTTCTTC
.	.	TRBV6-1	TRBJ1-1	CASSEVGRVGTEAFF	TGTGCCAGCAGTGAAGTGGGCAGGGTGGGGACTGAAGCTTTCTTT
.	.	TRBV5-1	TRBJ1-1	CASSLDGSMNTEAFF	TGCGCCAGCAGCTTGGATGGGAGCATGAACACTGAAGCTTTCTTT
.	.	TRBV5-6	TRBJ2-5	CASSLQGETQYF	TGTGCCAGCAGCTTGCAGGGGGAGACCCAGTACTTC
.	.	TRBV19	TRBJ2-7	CASGRGTPYEQYF	TGTGCCAGTGGCAGGGGAACCCCCTACGAGCAGTACTTC
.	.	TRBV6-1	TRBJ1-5	CASSSDPRAQHF	TGTGCCAGCAGTTCAGACCCTCGGGCCCAGCATTTT
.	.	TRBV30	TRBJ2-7	CAANRDAYEQYF	TGTGCCGCCAACAGGGACGCCTACGAGCAGTACTTC
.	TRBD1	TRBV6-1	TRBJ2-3	CASSEQGARTQYF	TGTGCCAGCAGTGAACAGGGGGCTCGTACGCAGTATTTT
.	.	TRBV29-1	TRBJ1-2	CSVARDGGPDGYTF	TGCAGCGTTGCTAGAGACGGTGGCCCCGACGGCTACACCTTC
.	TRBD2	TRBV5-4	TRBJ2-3	CASSWTSGDSTDTQYF	TGTGCCAGCAGCTGGACTAGCGGAGATTCCACAGATACGCAGTATTTT
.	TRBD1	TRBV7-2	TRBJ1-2	CASSLAPLDRGSYTF	TGTGCCAGCAGCTTAGCGCCTTTGGACAGGGGGAGCTACACCTTC
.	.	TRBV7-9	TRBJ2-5	CASSPDRQVETQYF	TGTGCCAGCAGCCCTGACCGTCAAGTGGAGACCCAGTACTTC
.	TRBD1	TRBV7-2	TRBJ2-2	CASSSQGQINTGELFF	TGTGCCAGCAGCTCCCAGGGACAGATAAACACCGGGGAGCTGTTTTTT
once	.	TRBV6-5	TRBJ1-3	CASRMTEAGNTIYF	TGTGCCAGCAGGATGACAGAGGCTGGAAACACCATATATTTT
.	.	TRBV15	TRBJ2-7	CATSTPAGQSYEQYF	TGTGCCACCAGCACCCCCGCGGGACAGTCCTACGAGCAGTACTTC